The 9 T cell receptor beta chains listed next were all sequenced from one sample in a study of T-cell memory formation after mild COVID-19 (dated by TCRdb to the early 2020s). Library preparation used 5' RACE. Sequencing was performed on an Illumina NovaSeq 6000. The public sequencing data were trimmed at Q25 with fastp and processed into clonotypes with MiXCR by TCRdb, which kept only in-frame beta chains. One record per CDR3 amino acid sequence lists the most common genes and DNA. The sample table contains roughly 200,000 distinct CDR3 sequences; only one count was recorded for roughly 17% of them. Around 1.9% of the sample is held by the ten biggest clonotypes. Sequences were obtained from PBMCs or a T cell subset sorted from them (not recorded which). These receptors were obtained from an adult woman who had mild COVID-19 (a few samples of this study predate the infection). The sample titles of this study are shuffled in the database, so cell type and time point are left out; the donor was told from shared clones.

The DNA of the CDR3 is TGTGCCAGCAGCTTAGCAAAGGGACGGCAAACCCACTACGAGCAGTACTTC. Its translation: CASSLAKGRQTHYEQYF. The chain uses TRBV7-9 and TRBJ2-7; D tentatively fits TRBD1 or TRBD2 (5 bases each). CDR1 and CDR2 (germline): SEHNR, FQNEAQ (reference sequence). V was pared by 0 bases and J by 3 bases, with 18 bases between. The CDR3 length is 17 residues.

The chain is built from TRBV29-1 and TRBJ2-1, with 10 positions matching TRBD2. V lost 5 bases, J lost 2 bases, and 0 bases stayed unmatched. CDR1 and CDR2 (germline): SQVTM, ANQGSEA. This CDR3 spans 13 amino acids. CDR3 region: CSVLAGAYNEQFF. The CDR3 DNA sequence: TGCAGCGTTCTAGCGGGGGCCTACAATGAGCAGTTCTTC.

The rearrangement uses TRBV12-3 or TRBV12-4 and TRBJ1-1; D is unresolved. The CDR3 has 15 amino acids. V was shortened by 3 bases and J by 0 bases, with 11 bases between the two germline ends. DNA for the CDR3: TGTGCCAGCAGTTTTCGCGAGGGCATGAACACTGAAGCTTTCTTT. This sequence encodes CASSFREGMNTEAFF.

The chain carries TRBV6-6 and TRBJ2-1, with 7 bases that match TRBD2. CDR3 length: 16 residues. Germline CDR1 MNHNY, CDR2 SVGAGI (reference sequence). The J segment lost 4 bases and the V segment lost 7 bases, leaving 13 bases of the junction unmatched. The DNA for the CDR3 is TGTGCCAGCACCCCCGGGGGGACGCCGAATTACAATGAGCAGTTCTTC. Its protein product is CASTPGGTPNYNEQFF.

This clonotype has a handful of counts. The chain links TRBV19 to TRBJ2-7; D perhaps matches TRBD1 (5 bases). The CDR3 runs 15 residues. V lost 5 bases and J lost 0, with 14 bases in between. From germline, CDR1 is LNHDA and CDR2 SQIVND (reference sequence). The CDR3 sequence: CASSAWTRSSYEQYF. The CDR3 DNA reads as TGTGCCAGTAGTGCCTGGACAAGGAGCTCCTACGAGCAGTACTTC.

This chain uses TRBV12-3 or TRBV12-4 with TRBJ2-7; TRBD2 agrees at 8 bases. The CDR3 runs 14 residues. Unmatched junction bases numbered 6, after V lost 6 bases and J lost 2 bases. In DNA, the CDR3 is TGTGCCAGCAGAATGAGCGGGAGCACCTACGAGCAGTACTTC. Translating it yields CASRMSGSTYEQYF.

In its sample, this clonotype was seen a few times. The rearrangement links TRBV5-1 to TRBJ1-2; the D gene is possibly TRBD1 (5 bases). Germline V gene lookup returns CDR1 SGHRS and CDR2 YFSETQ. The CDR3 runs to 16 residues. With 0 bases removed from V and 1 base from J, the gap between germline ends came to 13 bases. DNA of the CDR3: TGCGCCAGCAGCTTGGGCCAGGGTGGGGGTAACTATGGCTACACCTTC. Translating gives CASSLGQGGGNYGYTF.

The chain is built from TRBV27 and TRBJ2-7; 10 bases match TRBD1. J gave up 3 bases and V 6 bases, and 5 bases lay outside the gene matches. The CDR3 is 14 amino acids. Germline CDR1 MNHEY, CDR2 SMNVEV (reference sequence). The CDR3 nucleotides read TGTGCCAGCAGAGCCGGGACAGGGGACTACGAGCAGTACTTC. It translates to CASRAGTGDYEQYF.

This clonotype has more than one count but fewer than ten. The V call is TRBV7-2, the J call TRBJ1-3; D is ambiguous. The length of the CDR3 is 13 residues. The germline CDR1 and CDR2 sequences are SGHTA and FQGNSA. Between the trimmed V and J ends, which lost 6 bases and 2 bases, there was a span of 8 bases. The DNA for the CDR3 is TGTGCCAGCAGACCCTATCCTGGAAACACCATATATTTT. Encoded protein: CASRPYPGNTIYF.